The 15 T cell receptor beta chains below were found in one sample sequenced in a study of T cell responses to AZD1222 COVID-19 vaccine. The assay was immunoSEQ multiplex PCR, and TCRdb's table has in-frame clones only and misses some. The data hold about 190,000 clones, with roughly 91% observed a single time. This material consisted of peripheral blood, taken on day 0 of AZD1222 vaccination. These receptors were obtained from an adult in good health.

The V call is TRBV7-9, the J call TRBJ1-1; D perhaps matches TRBD1 (5 bases). The CDR3 covers 14 residues. Germline-derived CDR1 and CDR2 are SEHNR and FQNEAQ (reference sequence). V lost 4 bases and J lost 4, with 13 bases in between. The CDR3 region has the DNA TGTGCCAGCAGCTCCCGTTGGGGGGGCACTGAAGCTTTCTTT. It translates to CASSSRWGGTEAFF.

CDR3 nucleotide sequence: TGTGCCAGCAGCTTGGAACCGGGCGGGGGATTAGTGTACTACGAGCAGTACTTC. Residues: CASSLEPGGGLVYYEQYF. The chain links TRBV11-2 to TRBJ2-7; 7 positions agree with TRBD2. This CDR3 spans 18 amino acids. J gave up 3 bases and V 3 bases, and 17 bases lay outside the gene matches. Germline V gives CDR1 SGHAT, CDR2 FQNNGV.

The chain combines TRBV27 with TRBJ2-7, with D possibly TRBD2 on 6 matching bases. This CDR3 comprises 15 residues. The germline gives CDR1 MNHEY, CDR2 SMNVEV (reference sequence). V gave up 3 bases and J gave up 3 bases, with 15 bases separating them. The CDR3 loop is CASSLGVTSRYEQYF. The CDR3 DNA sequence: TGTGCCAGCAGTTTGGGGGTCACTAGCCGCTACGAGCAGTACTTC.

This chain links TRBV27 with TRBJ1-5; D ambiguous. The CDR3 loop spans 14 amino acids. Deletions cut 1 base from V and 0 bases from J, with 4 bases between. Germline assignment: CDR1 MNHEY and CDR2 SMNVEV (reference sequence). The DNA of the CDR3 is TGTGCCAGCAGTTTATTACATAGCAATCAGCCCCAGCATTTT. Protein sequence: CASSLLHSNQPQHF.

The chain recombines TRBV12-5 with TRBJ2-1, with 10 nucleotides matching TRBD2. Germline V gene data show CDR1 as LGHNT and CDR2 as FRNRAP. This CDR3 region has 16 residues. V was clipped by 1 base and J by 4 bases; unmatched bases: 4. The CDR3 loop is CASGLGGTSEYNEQFF. The CDR3 nucleotides are TGTGCTAGTGGTTTGGGGGGGACTAGCGAATACAATGAGCAGTTCTTC.

The gene calls are TRBV5-8 and TRBJ1-2; 7 nucleotides align to TRBD1. The length of the CDR3 is 13 residues. V trimming: 4 bases; J trimming: 7 bases; junction bases outside the gene matches: 7. Germline V lookup: CDR1 SGHTS, CDR2 YDEGEE. The CDR3 loop reads CASSPRGMAGYTF. In DNA form, the CDR3 reads TGTGCCAGCAGCCCCAGGGGGATGGCTGGCTACACCTTC.

This chain uses TRBV2 with TRBJ2-5, with D perhaps matching TRBD2 (5 bases). The germline gives CDR1 SNHLY, CDR2 FYNNEI. V lost 6 bases, J lost 2 bases, and 13 bases lay in between. The CDR3 has 14 residues. Written as DNA, the CDR3 is TGTGCCAGCAGGGTACTAGTGATACAAGAGACCCAGTACTTC. Translated, it gives CASRVLVIQETQYF.

The chain carries TRBV4-2 and TRBJ2-7, with TRBD1 matching over 10 bases. Germline assignment: CDR1 LGHNA and CDR2 YNFKEQ. J lost 5 bases, V lost 3 bases, and 10 bases had no gene match. The CDR3 contains 16 residues. The CDR3 bases are TGTGCCAGCAGCCAGTCGCCGGGACAGGGGAACCACGAGCAGTACTTC. Translating gives CASSQSPGQGNHEQYF.

This chain uses TRBV6-1 with TRBJ1-5; 9 bases are a match to TRBD1. Germline lookup yields CDR1 MNHNS and CDR2 SASEGT. This CDR3 is 16 amino acids long. The ends lost 4 bases at V and 0 bases at J; junction bases unmatched: 4. The DNA for the CDR3 is TGTGCCAGCAGTGCCCAGGACAGGGGTAGCAATCAGCCCCAGCATTTT. It yields the protein CASSAQDRGSNQPQHF.

The chain is built from TRBV5-4 and TRBJ1-2; 7 bases fit TRBD1. Germline-derived CDR1 and CDR2 are SGHNT and YYREEE (reference sequence). The CDR3 length is 14 residues. V was clipped by 3 bases and J by 8 bases; unmatched bases: 10. The CDR3 protein is CASSWDRPLKGYTF. The CDR3 DNA follows: TGTGCCAGCAGCTGGGACAGACCGTTAAAAGGCTACACCTTC.

This chain connects TRBV9 to TRBJ2-1; TRBD2 is a possible D gene (6 bases). Trimming took off 0 bases at V and 0 bases at J, with 13 bases between the two ends. The CDR3 covers 17 residues. The germline V gene encodes CDR1 SGDLS and CDR2 YYNGEE. This CDR3 is CASSVDSAGSSYNEQFF. The CDR3, as DNA: TGTGCCAGCAGCGTAGATTCAGCGGGTAGCTCCTACAATGAGCAGTTCTTC.

The genes are TRBV6-8 and TRBJ1-5; 9 nucleotides align to TRBD1. V gave up 8 bases and J gave up 6 bases; unmatched junction bases: 11. Per germline, CDR1 MNHGY and CDR2 SAAAGT. The CDR3 sequence is 15 residues long. CDR3 sequence reads: CASPGDGTGFQPQHF. The CDR3 DNA is TGTGCCAGCCCGGGAGACGGGACAGGGTTTCAGCCCCAGCATTTT.

The V gene is TRBV19, the J gene TRBJ2-3; 11 nucleotides agree with TRBD2. The V gene's germline CDR1 is LNHDA and CDR2 SQIVND (reference sequence). The trim removed 5 bases at V and 4 bases at J, leaving 5 bases unmatched. This CDR3 is 15 amino acids long. The CDR3 region is CASSATSGIPDTQYF. DNA of the CDR3: TGTGCCAGTAGTGCGACTAGCGGGATCCCAGATACGCAGTATTTT. Full variable domain (rest looked up from reference TRBV19 and TRBJ2-3): DGGITQSPKYLFRKEGQNVTLSCEQNLNHDAMYWYRQDPGQGLRLIYYSQIVNDFQKGDIAEGYSVSREKKESFPLTVTSAQKNPTAFYLCASSATSGIPDTQYFGPGTRLTVL.

This sequence joins TRBV7-6 and TRBJ2-2; TRBD1 agrees at 7 bases. The germline V gene has CDR1 SGHVS and CDR2 FNYEAQ. The CDR3 is made up of 16 amino acids. J gave up 4 bases and V 0 bases, and 5 bases lay outside the gene matches. The CDR3 sequence is CASSLARGPSTGELFF. In DNA form, the CDR3 reads TGTGCCAGCAGCTTAGCGAGGGGGCCTTCCACCGGGGAGCTGTTTTTT.

V gene TRBV7-9 combines with J gene TRBJ2-2; D ambiguous. This CDR3 has 13 amino acids. Trimming pared 2 bases from V and 9 bases from J, leaving 10 bases between. Germline values: CDR1 SEHNR, CDR2 FQNEAQ (reference sequence). The CDR3 loop reads CASSLFRNWELFF. The CDR3 DNA is TGTGCCAGCAGCTTATTTCGGAACTGGGAGCTGTTTTTT.